Shown below are 5 T cell receptor beta chains from a single sample sequenced in a study of cytomegalovirus exposure and HLA in healthy donors. PCR used 60 Vbeta primers and 13 Jbeta primers. Profiling relied on immunoSEQ multiplex PCR, and the TCRdb table lists in-frame clones only, not all of them. The table lists some 200,000 clones, 80% of them singletons. Material: PBMCs. Receptors were obtained from a boy younger than 18 in good health and CMV-seronegative.

The chain carries TRBV5-6 and TRBJ1-4; no reliable D call. The CDR3 is 14 amino acids. Germline CDR1 and CDR2: SGHDT and YYEEEE. V was clipped by 2 bases and J by 8 bases, with 13 bases between them. CDR3 nucleotide sequence: TGTGCCAGCAGCTTTAAGGAGGTGGACGAAAAACTGTTTTTT. It is translated as CASSFKEVDEKLFF.

This sequence joins TRBV11-3 and TRBJ2-1; tentatively, D is TRBD2 (6 bases). CDR1 SGHNT and CDR2 YENEEA come from the germline V gene. CDR3 length: 14 residues. Trimming shortened V by 5 bases and J by 2 bases, and 10 bases separated the two germline ends. The CDR3 here is CASSGRSPYNEQFF. CDR3 sequence (DNA): TGTGCCAGCAGCGGGAGGAGCCCCTACAATGAGCAGTTCTTC. Full variable domain (remainder filled in from reference TRBV11-3 and TRBJ2-1): EAGVVQSPRYKIIEKKQPVAFWCNPISGHNTLYWYLQNLGQGPELLIRYENEEAVDDSQLPKDRFSAERLKGVDSTLKIQPAELGDSAVYLCASSGRSPYNEQFFGPGTRLTVL.

This clone turned up a few times. The chain recombines TRBV5-4 with TRBJ2-5, with a tentative D call TRBD2 (6 bases). Germline V lookup: CDR1 SGHNT, CDR2 YYREEE (reference sequence). Trimming took off 4 bases at V and 5 bases at J, with 9 bases between the two ends. The CDR3 loop spans 12 amino acids. The CDR3 DNA sequence: TGTGCCAGCAGCCCAGGGACTGAGACCCAGTACTTC. It yields the protein CASSPGTETQYF.

The genes are TRBV7-2 and TRBJ2-2; the D gene is possibly TRBD2 (6 bases). Germline-derived CDR1 and CDR2 are SGHTA and FQGNSA. The CDR3 runs 15 residues. V lost 2 bases and J 1 base, leaving 8 bases between the germline ends. In DNA form, the CDR3 reads TGTGCCAGCAGCTTAACGCGGGGGAACACCGGGGAGCTGTTTTTT. Translating gives CASSLTRGNTGELFF.

V gene TRBV4-1 combines with J gene TRBJ2-7; 8 bases are a match to TRBD2. With 1 base clipped from V and 5 bases from J, the junction kept 7 bases outside the gene matches. The CDR3 length is 15 residues. Germline V gene lookup returns CDR1 MGHRA and CDR2 YSYEKL. The CDR3 loop is CASSQVREGNDEQYF. CDR3 DNA: TGCGCCAGCAGCCAAGTCCGGGAGGGGAACGACGAGCAGTACTTC.